The sequence of this T cell receptor beta chain was determined in a study of T-cell reconstitution after alpha-beta-depleted transplantation in children. This clonotype was seen repeatedly, ten times or more. Using unique molecular identifiers, the investigators prepared the TCRbeta library. One entry per CDR3 protein, called by TCRdb with MiXCR from the PCR reads. Among approximately 400,000 distinct CDR3 sequences, around 9.9% were seen once, and the ten largest hold roughly 5.1%. The sample was PBMCs from the stem cell graft donor, taken from the stem cell graft. The TCR originated in a human donor who donated a stem cell graft to a child with acute myeloid leukemia.

CDR3 sequence reads: CSAILGGQNTGELFF. The CDR3 DNA reads TGCAGTGCTATCCTCGGAGGCCAGAACACCGGGGAGCTGTTTTTT. This chain uses TRBV20-1 with TRBJ2-2; D may be TRBD2 (5 bases). The V end was cut by 4 bases, the J end by 1 base, with 13 bases between. This CDR3 is built from 15 residues. Germline CDR1 is DFQATT and CDR2 is SNEGSKA (reference sequence).